One sample yielded the 14 T cell receptor beta chains listed below, sequenced in a study of T cells in Graves' hyperthyroidism and ophthalmopathy (dated by TCRdb to about 2019). The library was obtained by multiplex PCR. Sequenced on an Illumina HiSeq 2000. TCR beta CDR3 regions were amplified from RNA transcripts. For the first round of RT-PCR on the TCR CDR3, the HTBI primer set was used together with the Qiagen OneStep RT-PCR kit. Clones were called with MiXCR by TCRdb after fastp trimmed the public reads at Q25, and only in-frame beta chains were retained. Each entry is one CDR3 protein sequence, shown with its most common DNA and genes. Here the sample has a few hundred thousand distinct CDR3 sequences; roughly 18% occur a single time. In total, the top ten clones hold under 55% of the sample. The sample taken for sequencing was blood. These receptors originate from a woman between 50 and 59 years old with Graves' hyperthyroidism.

This clonotype turned up a few times. V gene TRBV4-2 combines with J gene TRBJ2-1; 9 nucleotides align to TRBD2. Germline lookup yields CDR1 LGHNA and CDR2 YNFKEQ. The CDR3 covers 16 residues. Unmatched junction bases numbered 13, after V lost 6 bases and J lost 7 bases. This CDR3 reads CASRTRGREGLNEQFF. The CDR3 DNA is TGTGCCAGCAGAACAAGGGGGCGGGAGGGCCTGAATGAGCAGTTCTTC.

This rearrangement joins TRBV6-1 to TRBJ2-3, with 9 bases matching TRBD2. The germline gives CDR1 MNHNS, CDR2 SASEGT. Trimming removed 4 bases from V and 4 bases from J; junction bases left unmatched: 6. The CDR3 is made up of 15 amino acids. The CDR3 DNA is TGTGCCAGCAGTGGCGTTAGCGGGAGCTCAGATACGCAGTATTTT. Protein sequence: CASSGVSGSSDTQYF.

The chain is built from TRBV12-3 or TRBV12-4 and TRBJ2-2; D tentatively reads TRBD1 or TRBD2 (5 bases each). Trimming removed 4 bases from V and 5 bases from J, with 14 bases in between. The CDR3 loop spans 15 amino acids. CDR3 sequence: CASSSTAWGTGELFF. Here the CDR3 DNA reads TGTGCCAGCAGTTCAACCGCCTGGGGGACCGGGGAGCTGTTTTTT.

The J gene is TRBJ2-2, the V gene TRBV7-9; D uncertain. Per the germline V gene, CDR1 is SEHNR and CDR2 is FQNEAQ (reference sequence). V was pared by 5 bases and J by 1 base, with 8 bases between. This CDR3 contains 14 residues. The CDR3 DNA is TGTGCCAGCAGCCCCAGCGTGAACACCGGGGAGCTGTTTTTT. Its protein product is CASSPSVNTGELFF. The whole variable domain, remainder taken from reference TRBV7-9 and TRBJ2-2, is DTGVSQNPRHKITKRGQNVTFRCDPISEHNRLYWYRQTLGQGPEFLTYFQNEAQLEKSRLLSDRFSAERPKGSFSTLEIQRTEQGDSAMYLCASSPSVNTGELFFGEGSRLTVL.

This clonotype was seen at least ten times. The chain carries TRBV5-1 and TRBJ2-3; TRBD2 agrees at 11 bases. Germline CDR1 is SGHRS and CDR2 is YFSETQ. V was clipped by 3 bases and J by 5 bases; unmatched bases: 5. The CDR3 runs to 15 residues. The CDR3 is CASSWGTSGGDTQYF. The DNA of the CDR3 is TGCGCCAGCAGCTGGGGGACTAGCGGCGGAGATACGCAGTATTTT.

In regard to this clonotype: One junction end does not reproduce the germline sequence, and a read error may be involved. This rearrangement joins TRBV15 to TRBJ1-1; no reliable D call. CDR3 length: 13 residues. Germline CDR1 is LNHNV and CDR2 is YYDKDF (reference sequence). The CDR3 is CATSLAANTEAFF. In DNA form, the CDR3 reads TGTGCCACCAGCCTAGCCGCGAACACCGAAGCTTTCTTT.

This chain joins TRBV12-3 or TRBV12-4 and TRBJ1-6; D ambiguous. The V end lost 1 base, the J end lost 14 bases, and 15 bases lay between the germline ends. This CDR3 comprises 14 residues. CDR3 amino acids: CASSLGQENLALHF. The CDR3 DNA reads TGTGCCAGCAGTTTAGGTCAGGAAAATCTGGCCCTCCACTTT.

This clonotype was observed a few times. The genes are TRBV5-6 and TRBJ2-3; D might be TRBD2 (8 bases). CDR1 is SGHDT and CDR2 is YYEEEE in the germline V gene. The V and J ends lost 5 bases and 6 bases respectively, with 22 bases between them. CDR3 length: 16 residues. CDR3 nucleotides: TGTGCCAGCAGTCAGGGGGGCGGGGGGCGAGCGGATACGCAGTATTTT. The encoded protein is CASSQGGGGRADTQYF.

At least ten counts were recorded for this clonotype. The genes are TRBV6-1 and TRBJ1-5; the D gene is possibly TRBD1 (5 bases). V lost 6 bases, J lost 0 bases, and 12 bases lay in between. This CDR3 is 15 amino acids long. Germline assignment: CDR1 MNHNS and CDR2 SASEGT. The CDR3 bases are TGTGCCAGCAGATGGGACGGTTTTAGCAATCAGCCCCAGCATTTT. Encoded protein: CASRWDGFSNQPQHF.

This clonotype was seen only a few times. This CDR3 reads CASSPRGAGVADTQYF. The CDR3, as DNA: TGTGCCAGCAGTCCCCGCGGAGCGGGAGTAGCAGATACGCAGTATTTT. The chain uses TRBV28 and TRBJ2-3; 8 bases fit TRBD2. Trimming took 5 bases from V and 4 from J; bases not matched to a gene: 11. Germline assignment: CDR1 MDHEN and CDR2 SYDVKM. This CDR3 contains 16 residues. The whole variable domain, remainder taken from reference TRBV28 and TRBJ2-3, is DVKVTQSSRYLVKRTGEKVFLECVQDMDHENMFWYRQDPGLGLRLIYFSYDVKMKEKGDIPEGYSVSREKKERFSLILESASTNQTSMYLCASSPRGAGVADTQYFGPGTRLTVL.

This clonotype has at least ten counts. The rearrangement uses TRBV20-1 and TRBJ2-7; tentatively, D is TRBD2 (5 bases). Germline loops: CDR1 DFQATT, CDR2 SNEGSKA (reference sequence). The CDR3 has 14 amino acids. V was pared by 0 bases and J by 4 bases, with 13 bases between. CDR3 DNA sequence: TGCAGTGCTAGAGACGAGACTAAAAGTTACGAGCAGTACTTC. It translates to CSARDETKSYEQYF.

The chain combines TRBV7-9 with TRBJ2-7; 9 positions agree with TRBD1. This CDR3 region has 16 residues. J gave up 6 bases and V 5 bases, and 14 bases lay outside the gene matches. Germline CDR1 reads SEHNR; CDR2 reads FQNEAQ (reference sequence). The CDR3 loop reads CASSLGSGTGSLEQYF. The CDR3 DNA sequence: TGTGCCAGCAGCCTCGGATCCGGGACAGGGTCTCTCGAGCAGTACTTC.

This clonotype was found many times. The genes are TRBV3-1 and TRBJ2-2; D is possibly TRBD2 (6 bases). CDR1 is LGHDT and CDR2 is YNNKEL in the germline V gene (reference sequence). This CDR3 region has 17 residues. Trimming pared 3 bases from V and 0 bases from J, leaving 14 bases between. In nucleotides, the CDR3 is TGTGCCAGCAGCCAGAGAATCCTAGCGACGAACACCGGGGAGCTGTTTTTT. Protein: CASSQRILATNTGELFF.

As concerns this clonotype: This may be a read error: a much more frequent sequence differs by one nucleotide. The V gene is TRBV27, the J gene TRBJ2-7, with 14 bases fitting TRBD2. This CDR3 comprises 15 residues. Germline V gives CDR1 MNHEY, CDR2 SMNVEV (reference sequence). The CDR3 reads CASSGTSGSPYGQYF. Here the CDR3 DNA reads TGTGCCAGCAGTGGGACTAGCGGGAGCCCCTACGGGCAGTACTTC.